These 29 T cell receptor beta chains came from one sample sequenced in a study of shared clonotypes between healthy human individuals. Using immunoSEQ multiplex PCR, the repertoire was profiled, and TCRdb retains in-frame clones only, with some absent. The data hold around 700,000 clones, with roughly 70% observed a single time. Input material: memory CD4+ T cells sorted from blood. Subset denoted: CD45RA-negative fraction. The receptors were sampled from a woman in her twenties or thirties in good health.

This clone appeared a single time. The chain is built from TRBV30 and TRBJ2-7, with TRBD1 matching over 7 bases. V gave up 2 bases and J gave up 0 bases; unmatched junction bases: 4. Germline loops: CDR1 GTSNPN, CDR2 SVGIG (reference sequence). The CDR3 loop spans 14 amino acids. The CDR3 sequence is CAWSPAGGSYEQYF. Written as DNA, the CDR3 is TGTGCCTGGAGTCCGGCAGGGGGCTCCTACGAGCAGTACTTC. Full variable domain (missing parts from reference TRBV30 and TRBJ2-7): SQTIHQWPATLVQPVGSPLSLECTVEGTSNPNLYWYRQAAGRGLQLLFYSVGIGQISSEVPQNLSASRPQDRQFILSSKKLLLSDSGFYLCAWSPAGGSYEQYFGPGTRLTVT.

The J gene is TRBJ2-3, the V gene TRBV25-1, with 8 bases that match TRBD1. V dropped 2 bases and J dropped 1; count of bases not matched to a gene: 2. Germline assignment: CDR1 MGHDK and CDR2 SYGVNS. The CDR3 has 15 amino acids. The CDR3 loop reads CASSEQGARTDTQYF. The CDR3 DNA sequence: TGTGCCAGCAGTGAACAGGGGGCTCGCACAGATACGCAGTATTTT.

This chain links TRBV7-2 with TRBJ2-2; D gene unclear. Germline CDR1 and CDR2: SGHTA and FQGNSA. CDR3 size: 15 residues. Trimming cost V 0 bases and J 1 base, with 6 bases left between them. The CDR3 nucleotides are TGTGCCAGCAGCTTAGCCGGGCTGAACACCGGGGAGCTGTTTTTT. Translating it yields CASSLAGLNTGELFF.

This clone has just a few counts. J is TRBJ2-7 and V is TRBV10-2, with 7 bases identical to TRBD2. CDR3 length: 14 amino acids. Germline assignment: CDR1 WSHSY and CDR2 SAAADI. J lost 5 bases, V lost 3 bases, and 7 bases had no gene match. The DNA of the CDR3 is TGCGCCAGCAGTGACCCCCAGGGAGGGAACGAGCAGTACTTC. This codes for CASSDPQGGNEQYF.

The chain couples TRBV27 to TRBJ2-6, with a possible D match to TRBD1 (5 bases). The CDR3 is made up of 14 amino acids. CDR1 is MNHEY and CDR2 is SMNVEV in the germline V gene (reference sequence). V was pared by 7 bases and J by 2 bases, with 9 bases between. The CDR3 here is CASTPRAGANVLTF. The CDR3 DNA reads as TGTGCCAGCACCCCCAGGGCTGGGGCCAACGTCCTGACTTTC.

This chain connects TRBV5-1 to TRBJ2-1; 9 bases match TRBD1. CDR3 size: 16 residues. CDR1 and CDR2 from the germline V gene are SGHRS and YFSETQ. J was trimmed by 6 bases and V by 0 bases; bases with no gene match: 7. CDR3 sequence reads: CASSLARDRVGNEQFF. The CDR3 DNA reads as TGCGCCAGCAGCTTGGCTAGGGACAGGGTAGGCAATGAGCAGTTCTTC.

The chain carries TRBV10-2 and TRBJ2-2; 7 nucleotides align to TRBD1. The junction had 5 bases not matched to a gene; V was cut back by 6 bases and J by 4 bases. CDR3 length equals 14 residues. CDR1 and CDR2 from the germline V gene are WSHSY and SAAADI. The CDR3 DNA follows: TGCGCCAGCAGGAAGGGGGCGGGCACCGGGGAGCTGTTTTTT. Protein sequence: CASRKGAGTGELFF.

V usage is TRBV4-1 and J usage is TRBJ2-5; 8 positions match TRBD2. After removal of 5 bases from V and 4 bases from J, the junction contained 9 bases not matched to a gene. Germline CDR1 is MGHRA and CDR2 is YSYEKL. The CDR3 has 15 amino acids. This CDR3 reads CASSLPTSVGETQYF. CDR3 nucleotides: TGCGCCAGCAGCTTACCGACTAGCGTTGGAGAGACCCAGTACTTC.

A note on this clone: Other DNA sequences of this sample code for an identical CDR3. The chain's CDR3 is CASSRFYEQYF. CDR3 nucleotide sequence: TGTGCCAGCAGTAGGTTTTACGAGCAGTACTTC. This sequence joins TRBV28 and TRBJ2-7; D is uncertain. Germline V gene sequence: CDR1 MDHEN, CDR2 SYDVKM. Between the trimmed V and J ends, which lost 5 bases and 4 bases, there was a span of 6 bases. This CDR3 is 11 amino acids long. The full variable domain, completed using reference TRBV28 and TRBJ2-7, is DVKVTQSSRYLVKRTGEKVFLECVQDMDHENMFWYRQDPGLGLRLIYFSYDVKMKEKGDIPEGYSVSREKKERFSLILESASTNQTSMYLCASSRFYEQYFGPGTRLTVT.

The V gene is TRBV5-1, the J gene TRBJ2-1; D not resolved. CDR3 length: 16 amino acids. Looked up from germline, CDR1 is SGHRS and CDR2 is YFSETQ. Trimming cost V 0 bases and J 0 bases, with 10 bases left between them. CDR3 in DNA: TGCGCCAGCAGCTTGGGCGCAGTCAGCTCCTACAATGAGCAGTTCTTC. Amino acids: CASSLGAVSSYNEQFF. The whole variable domain, remainder taken from reference TRBV5-1 and TRBJ2-1, is KAGVTQTPRYLIKTRGQQVTLSCSPISGHRSVSWYQQTPGQGLQFLFEYFSETQRNKGNFPGRFSGRQFSNSRSEMNVSTLELGDSALYLCASSLGAVSSYNEQFFGPGTRLTVL.

This chain connects TRBV6-5 to TRBJ2-1; 8 nucleotides align to TRBD2. The CDR3 spans 16 residues. Looked up from germline, CDR1 is MNHEY and CDR2 is SVGAGI. J lost 4 bases, V lost 4 bases, and 9 bases had no gene match. CDR3 DNA sequence: TGTGCCAGCAGTTTCGCGTCGGGAGGGGAGTACAATGAGCAGTTCTTC. Amino acids: CASSFASGGEYNEQFF.

This chain links TRBV5-8 with TRBJ2-1; 15 bases align to TRBD2. The germline CDR1 and CDR2 sequences are SGHTS and YDEGEE. The trim removed 4 bases at V and 9 bases at J, leaving 8 bases unmatched. This CDR3 spans 16 amino acids. CDR3 coding DNA: TGTGCCAGCAGCCATTTTCCGGGACTAGCGGGAGGTGAGCAGTTCTTC. Protein product: CASSHFPGLAGGEQFF. Using reference TRBV5-8 and TRBJ2-1 for the parts outside the CDR3, the full variable domain is EAGVTQSPTHLIKTRGQQATLRCSPISGHTSVYWYQQALGLGLQFLLWYDEGEERNRGNFPPRFSGRQFPNYSSELNVNALELEDSALYLCASSHFPGLAGGEQFFGPGTRLTVL.

This chain uses TRBV19 with TRBJ2-7; weak D call: TRBD2 (6 bases). The CDR3 is 16 amino acids. Germline lookup yields CDR1 LNHDA and CDR2 SQIVND (reference sequence). V was trimmed by 4 bases and J by 2 bases, leaving 18 bases between them. For the CDR3, the DNA is TGTGCCAGTAGTACGGACCGGGGGAATACGGCCTACGAGCAGTACTTC. This codes for CASSTDRGNTAYEQYF. Using reference TRBV19 and TRBJ2-7 for the parts outside the CDR3, the full variable domain is DGGITQSPKYLFRKEGQNVTLSCEQNLNHDAMYWYRQDPGQGLRLIYYSQIVNDFQKGDIAEGYSVSREKKESFPLTVTSAQKNPTAFYLCASSTDRGNTAYEQYFGPGTRLTVT.

This clone was recorded a few times. V and J are TRBV27 and TRBJ2-2; possible D gene TRBD1, 5 bases. The V and J ends lost 2 bases and 3 bases respectively, with 7 bases between them. The CDR3 covers 14 residues. Germline V gives CDR1 MNHEY, CDR2 SMNVEV (reference sequence). The CDR3 DNA reads TGTGCCAGCAGTTTACTGACAGACACCGGGGAGCTGTTTTTT. This codes for CASSLLTDTGELFF.

This rearrangement joins TRBV7-2 to TRBJ1-1; D is unresolved. Trimming stripped 4 bases from V and 6 bases from J, with 15 bases between. CDR1 SGHTA and CDR2 FQGNSA come from the germline V gene. The CDR3 spans 14 residues. CDR3 sequence reads: CASSSTPGYSEAFF. In DNA, the CDR3 is TGTGCCAGCAGCTCAACACCGGGCTACTCTGAAGCTTTCTTT.

V gene TRBV18 combines with J gene TRBJ2-7, with 12 bases identical to TRBD2. The CDR3 length is 18 residues. CDR1 is KGHSH, CDR2 LQKENI, per germline. J lost 0 bases, V lost 3 bases, and 9 bases had no gene match. In DNA, the CDR3 is TGTGCCAGCTCACCCTATAGACCGGGACTAGCGGGCTCCTACGAGCAGTACTTC. It encodes CASSPYRPGLAGSYEQYF.

The chain carries TRBV5-1 and TRBJ2-7; 10 nucleotides line up with TRBD1. The V and J ends lost 4 bases and 2 bases, in that order; junction bases with no gene match: 9. This CDR3 is built from 16 residues. CDR1 is SGHRS and CDR2 is YFSETQ in the germline V gene. The CDR3 DNA reads TGCGCCAGCAGCGGCGACAGGGGGCGGAAACCCTACGAGCAGTACTTC. Translation: CASSGDRGRKPYEQYF.

This rearrangement joins TRBV7-2 to TRBJ2-3; weak D call: TRBD2 (6 bases). This CDR3 comprises 19 residues. CDR1 is SGHTA, CDR2 FQGNSA, per germline. V lost 4 bases, J lost 0 bases, and 23 bases lay in between. This CDR3 is CASSSQPPRLVLSTDTQYF. CDR3 in DNA: TGTGCCAGCAGCTCCCAACCCCCACGACTAGTCCTTAGCACAGATACGCAGTATTTT.

The sample holds a few counts of this clone. The V gene is TRBV7-9, the J gene TRBJ2-7, with 8 bases that match TRBD1. V gave up 5 bases and J gave up 6 bases; unmatched junction bases: 15. Germline loops: CDR1 SEHNR, CDR2 FQNEAQ (reference sequence). The length of the CDR3 is 16 residues. The CDR3: CASSQVGRGRGGEQYF. In nucleotides, the CDR3 is TGTGCCAGCAGCCAAGTCGGCAGGGGGCGCGGAGGCGAGCAGTACTTC.

The V gene is TRBV6-1, the J gene TRBJ2-7; no reliable D call. Germline V CDR1 and CDR2: MNHNS, SASEGT. The CDR3 is 15 residues long. V shed 3 bases and J shed 2 bases, with 14 bases lying between them. The CDR3 protein is CASSDGQVRTYEQYF. CDR3 DNA sequence: TGTGCCAGCAGTGACGGTCAGGTGAGGACCTACGAGCAGTACTTC.

The chain joins TRBV2 to TRBJ1-3, with D uncertain. The CDR3 is made up of 15 amino acids. Deletions cut 9 bases from V and 9 bases from J, with 24 bases between. CDR1 and CDR2 from the germline V gene are SNHLY and FYNNEI. The CDR3 here is CARDNSLSPSSTIYF. DNA of the CDR3: TGTGCCAGGGATAACAGCCTCTCCCCTTCTAGCACCATATATTTT.

The chain is built from TRBV5-1 and TRBJ2-7, with D perhaps matching TRBD1 (6 bases). V was cut by 0 bases and J by 3 bases, with 16 bases left in between. Germline V gene sequence: CDR1 SGHRS, CDR2 YFSETQ. The CDR3 runs 16 residues. The DNA of the CDR3 is TGCGCCAGCAGCTTGGGCCAAACAGGGATCAACTACGAGCAGTACTTC. This encodes CASSLGQTGINYEQYF.

The chain recombines TRBV19 with TRBJ2-1, with no clear D. The CDR3 has 15 amino acids. The ends were cut back, 3 bases at V and 3 bases at J, with 12 bases in the middle. Per the germline V gene, CDR1 is LNHDA and CDR2 is SQIVND (reference sequence). The CDR3 DNA sequence: TGTGCCAGTAGTATTAGTATTGGGAACTACAATGAGCAGTTCTTC. It specifies CASSISIGNYNEQFF.

V is TRBV28 and J is TRBJ1-5; D is undetermined. CDR1 MDHEN and CDR2 SYDVKM come from the germline V gene. The germline V and J ends were trimmed by 3 bases and 2 bases, with 8 bases remaining between them. This CDR3 has 14 amino acids. This chain's CDR3 is CASSFRRGNQPQHF. The CDR3 coding sequence is TGTGCCAGCAGTTTTAGGCGGGGCAATCAGCCCCAGCATTTT.

V gene TRBV5-5 combines with J gene TRBJ2-2, with 10 bases aligning to TRBD1. This CDR3 has 16 residues. The J segment lost 4 bases and the V segment lost 6 bases, leaving 9 bases of the junction unmatched. Germline loops: CDR1 SGHKS, CDR2 YYEKEE (reference sequence). The CDR3 sequence: CASNPGTGVSTGELFF. CDR3 nucleotides: TGTGCCAGCAATCCCGGGACAGGGGTTTCCACCGGGGAGCTGTTTTTT.

This clone was counted a single time. This chain uses TRBV27 with TRBJ1-5; D possibly corresponds to TRBD1 (6 bases). The germline V gene encodes CDR1 MNHEY and CDR2 SMNVEV (reference sequence). The CDR3 has 16 residues. The V end lost 6 bases, the J end lost 1 base, and 16 bases lay between the germline ends. The chain's CDR3 is CASSEYRDTSNQPQHF. In DNA, the CDR3 is TGTGCCAGCAGCGAATACCGGGACACCAGCAATCAGCCCCAGCATTTT.

This chain joins TRBV10-3 and TRBJ2-3; TRBD2 matches at 10 bases. V lost 7 bases and J lost 6; bases outside the gene matches: 7. This CDR3 has 14 amino acids. Germline CDR1 ENHRY, CDR2 SYGVKD. The CDR3 loop is CAINPQAGGDTQYF. CDR3 sequence (DNA): TGTGCCATCAACCCCCAAGCGGGAGGGGATACGCAGTATTTT.

The V gene is TRBV28, the J gene TRBJ1-1; D call uncertain. The CDR3 sequence is 15 residues long. Trimming shortened V by 5 bases and J by 6 bases, and 19 bases separated the two germline ends. Germline CDR1 is MDHEN and CDR2 is SYDVKM. The CDR3 bases are TGTGCCAGCAGTCCTCGGACGCAGGCTAAAGCTGAAGCTTTCTTT. This sequence encodes CASSPRTQAKAEAFF.

V usage is TRBV5-5 and J usage is TRBJ2-3; D gene ambiguous. CDR3 length equals 14 residues. V lost 4 bases, J lost 0 bases, and 9 bases lay in between. The germline V gene encodes CDR1 SGHKS and CDR2 YYEKEE (reference sequence). The CDR3 sequence is CASSLLSSTDTQYF. DNA of the CDR3: TGTGCCAGCAGCCTACTTTCTAGCACAGATACGCAGTATTTT.